There are a few counts of the clone carrying this TCR beta chain. MiXCR, run by TCRdb on the 5' RACE reads, gives a single entry per CDR3 protein. The table has 540,000 or so distinct CDR3 sequences, 20% to 25% seen once. The data belong to a study of identical twins. The CDR3 has 15 amino acids. Trimming removed 4 bases from V and 10 bases from J; junction bases left unmatched: 11. CDR1 is KGHDR and CDR2 is SFDVKD in the germline V gene. These data also formed part of another study, on yellow fever vaccine responses in identical twins.

The chain has TRBV24-1 and TRBJ2-1, with 8 positions matching TRBD2. The receptor was isolated from a woman aged 18-35 years in good health. Source material: CD4+ T cells sorted from blood. The CDR3 DNA follows: TGTGCCACCAGTGACTTAGCGGGATCTGTGGAAGAGCAGTTCTTC. Amino acid sequence: CATSDLAGSVEEQFF.